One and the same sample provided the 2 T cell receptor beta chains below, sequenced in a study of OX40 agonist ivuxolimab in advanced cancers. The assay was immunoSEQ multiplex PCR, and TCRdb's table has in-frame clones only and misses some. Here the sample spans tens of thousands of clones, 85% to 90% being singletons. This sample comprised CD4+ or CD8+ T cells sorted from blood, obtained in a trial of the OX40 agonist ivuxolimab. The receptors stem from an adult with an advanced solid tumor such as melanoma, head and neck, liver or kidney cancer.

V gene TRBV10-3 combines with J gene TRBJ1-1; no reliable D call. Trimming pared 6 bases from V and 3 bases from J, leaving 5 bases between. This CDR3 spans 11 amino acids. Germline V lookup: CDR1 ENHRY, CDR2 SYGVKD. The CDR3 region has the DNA TGTGCCATCAGAGGTTACACTGAAGCTTTCTTT. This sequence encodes CAIRGYTEAFF.

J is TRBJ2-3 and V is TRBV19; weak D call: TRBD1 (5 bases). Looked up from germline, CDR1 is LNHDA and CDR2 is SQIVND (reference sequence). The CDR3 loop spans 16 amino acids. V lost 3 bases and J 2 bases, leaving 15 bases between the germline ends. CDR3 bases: TGTGCCAGTAGTATTGGGAACAGGATTTCCACAGATACGCAGTATTTT. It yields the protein CASSIGNRISTDTQYF.